The 15 T cell receptor beta chains given below trace back to one sample, sequenced in a study of regulatory T cells in long-lasting Graves disease. Arm-PCR of CDR3 regions and iRepertoire HTBI primers were the basis on which TCR beta libraries were built. TCRdb reprocessed the multiplex PCR reads via MiXCR and lists one record per CDR3 protein. This table holds hundreds of thousands of distinct CDR3 sequences, roughly 16% found once. The sample's time point: newly diagnosed GD, antithyroid drugs for less than 3 months. The TCR library was made from RNA extracted from PBMCs. These same records also appear under a second study, on T cells in Graves' hyperthyroidism and ophthalmopathy.

The material was peripheral blood mononuclear cells (PBMCs), obtained at new diagnosis, from a patient treated with antithyroid drugs. The source is a woman aged 40 to 65 with Graves disease.

Only a few counts were recorded for this clonotype. This may be a read error, as it is one base from a much larger clone. The CDR3 is CASSESSRQGYYEQFF. The CDR3, as DNA: TGTGCCAGCAGTGAAAGTTCAAGACAGGGATACTACGAGCAGTTCTTC. V usage is TRBV6-1 and J usage is TRBJ2-1; TRBD1 agrees at 7 bases. The CDR3 has 16 residues. Germline assignment: CDR1 MNHNS and CDR2 SASEGT. Losses at the gene ends were 2 bases for V and 10 bases for J; bases not matched to a gene: 14.

With respect to this clonotype: A much larger clone differs from this one at a single base, so this may be a read error. V and J are TRBV5-1 and TRBJ1-1; maybe TRBD1 (6 bases). The germline V gene encodes CDR1 SGHRS and CDR2 YFSETQ. V shed 10 bases and J shed 5 bases, with 18 bases lying between them. The CDR3 runs 13 residues. The CDR3 DNA reads as TGCGCCGGCACACCCCAGGGGCAAACTGAAGCTTTCTTT. It encodes CAGTPQGQTEAFF.

This clonotype was recorded many times. The chain uses TRBV11-2 and TRBJ1-2; 8 positions agree with TRBD1. Germline trimming cut 6 bases from V and 3 bases from J; bases unmatched to any gene: 9. In germline, CDR1 is SGHAT, CDR2 FQNNGV. CDR3 size: 15 residues. The CDR3 loop reads CASRQTGGDDYGYTF. CDR3 DNA: TGTGCCAGCAGGCAAACAGGGGGAGATGACTATGGCTACACCTTC.

This clonotype has only a few counts. The chain is built from TRBV29-1 and TRBJ1-2; D is possibly TRBD1 (5 bases). This CDR3 has 11 amino acids. With 4 bases removed from V and 8 bases from J, the gap between germline ends came to 11 bases. CDR1 SQVTM and CDR2 ANQGSEA come from the germline V gene. The CDR3 loop reads CSVGGAEGYTF. CDR3 nucleotide sequence: TGCAGCGTTGGCGGGGCGGAGGGCTACACCTTC.

Remarks on this clonotype: The junction differs from germline at one of its ends, possibly a read error. J is TRBJ1-1 and V is TRBV19, with D perhaps matching TRBD1 (6 bases). The CDR3 sequence is 16 residues long. Germline values: CDR1 LNHDA, CDR2 SQIVND (reference sequence). The CDR3 is CTSTIYRGTMRTEAFF. The CDR3 DNA is TGTACCAGTACCATATATAGGGGGACCATGAGGACTGAAGCTTTCTTT.

This clonotype was observed a handful of times. The chain carries TRBV5-1 and TRBJ2-7, with 10 bases matching TRBD1. The CDR3 runs 15 residues. V lost 4 bases and J lost 2; bases outside the gene matches: 6. Germline V CDR1 and CDR2: SGHRS, YFSETQ. CDR3 residues: CASSGRDRGTYEQYF. DNA of the CDR3: TGCGCCAGCAGCGGAAGGGACAGGGGCACCTACGAGCAGTACTTC. Looking up the rest from reference TRBV5-1 and TRBJ2-7 gives the full variable domain: KAGVTQTPRYLIKTRGQQVTLSCSPISGHRSVSWYQQTPGQGLQFLFEYFSETQRNKGNFPGRFSGRQFSNSRSEMNVSTLELGDSALYLCASSGRDRGTYEQYFGPGTRLTVT.

The table lists this clonotype with many counts. This sequence joins TRBV3-1 and TRBJ2-3; 10 positions agree with TRBD1. This CDR3 spans 14 amino acids. The germline V gene encodes CDR1 LGHDT and CDR2 YNNKEL (reference sequence). V shed 1 base, J shed 7 bases, and the junction held 2 bases outside the gene matches. CDR3 loop: CASSQVDRGNTQYF. CDR3 coding DNA: TGTGCCAGCAGCCAAGTGGACAGGGGGAATACGCAGTATTTT.

Comment on this clonotype: This clone may be a read error of a much larger clone one base away. The chain uses TRBV30 and TRBJ2-2, with TRBD2 as a possible D gene (6 bases). Trimming took off 3 bases at V and 7 bases at J, with 12 bases between the two ends. The germline gives CDR1 GTSNPN, CDR2 SVGIG (reference sequence). This CDR3 is built from 13 residues. As DNA, the CDR3 is TGTGCCTGGAGGAGGAGGGGCAGCGGGGAGCTGTTTTTT. Protein product: CAWRRRGSGELFF.

There are a few counts of this clonotype. This chain joins TRBV29-1 and TRBJ1-2, with no clear D. Trimming pared 7 bases from V and 6 bases from J, leaving 12 bases between. The CDR3 extends over 11 amino acids. Germline lookup yields CDR1 SQVTM and CDR2 ANQGSEA. The CDR3: CSGFKSDGYTF. The CDR3 nucleotides read TGCAGCGGTTTCAAGTCGGATGGCTACACCTTC.

In its sample, this clonotype was seen many times. The chain carries TRBV27 and TRBJ1-1; D is unclear. The CDR3 spans 15 residues. Trimming took off 0 bases at V and 2 bases at J, with 10 bases between the two ends. From germline, CDR1 is MNHEY and CDR2 SMNVEV (reference sequence). DNA for the CDR3: TGTGCCAGCAGTTTATCGATCGGTCCTAACACTGAAGCTTTCTTT. It specifies CASSLSIGPNTEAFF.

The chain recombines TRBV6-1 with TRBJ2-7; 8 nucleotides line up with TRBD1. CDR3 length equals 13 residues. The germline gives CDR1 MNHNS, CDR2 SASEGT. The trim removed 6 bases at V and 7 bases at J, leaving 8 bases unmatched. CDR3 nucleotides: TGTGCCAGCAGCCCGGGACAGGCTGGTGAGCAGTACTTC. This gives the protein CASSPGQAGEQYF.

V usage is TRBV7-9 and J usage is TRBJ1-1, with 7 nucleotides matching TRBD1. There are 14 residues in the CDR3. V was clipped by 2 bases and J by 4 bases; unmatched bases: 4. Germline lookup yields CDR1 SEHNR and CDR2 FQNEAQ (reference sequence). The CDR3 is CASSLNTGATEAFF. The CDR3 region has the DNA TGTGCCAGCAGCTTAAATACAGGGGCCACTGAAGCTTTCTTT.

This clonotype was found a few times. This chain links TRBV3-1 with TRBJ1-2; tentative D call: TRBD1 (6 bases). The germline V gene has CDR1 LGHDT and CDR2 YNNKEL (reference sequence). V gave up 0 bases and J gave up 8 bases, with 16 bases separating them. The CDR3 runs to 15 residues. CDR3: CASSQDPKGGGGYTF. CDR3 DNA sequence: TGTGCCAGCAGCCAAGACCCTAAAGGGGGAGGGGGCTACACCTTC.

The chain couples TRBV9 to TRBJ1-5; TRBD1 agrees at 11 bases. CDR1 and CDR2 (germline): SGDLS, YYNGEE. This CDR3 contains 18 residues. Germline trimming cut 2 bases from V and 0 bases from J; bases unmatched to any gene: 7. As DNA, the CDR3 is TGTGCCAGCAGCGTGGGGACAGGGGGAGTTGGTAGCAATCAGCCCCAGCATTTT. This codes for CASSVGTGGVGSNQPQHF.

In its sample, this clonotype was seen once. DNA for the CDR3: TGCGCCAGCAGCTTGGATACAGGGAAACAAGAGACCCAGTACTTC. It encodes CASSLDTGKQETQYF. The chain recombines TRBV5-1 with TRBJ2-5, with a tentative D call TRBD1 (6 bases). The ends were cut back, 0 bases at V and 2 bases at J, with 11 bases in the middle. The germline V gene encodes CDR1 SGHRS and CDR2 YFSETQ. The CDR3 has 15 residues.